Listed here are 18 T cell receptor beta chains from one sample, sequenced in a study of early T cells in non-severe SARS-CoV-2 infection. TCRdb re-derived calls from the 5' RACE reads in MiXCR, one entry per CDR3 protein. The sample shows some 64,000 distinct CDR3 sequences, around 20% of them seen only once. Material: whole blood, obtained at baseline. The origin of the receptors is an adult who was a healthcare worker with PCR-confirmed SARS-CoV-2 infection or an uninfected control (not recorded which).

This clonotype was seen a handful of times. The chain uses TRBV6-1 and TRBJ2-2, with D unclear. Germline V lookup: CDR1 MNHNS, CDR2 SASEGT. Trimming took 1 base from V and 10 from J, leaving 10 bases between them. The CDR3 totals 13 residues. The CDR3 DNA reads as TGTGCCAGCAGTGAAGGCTATCGGCCGGAGCTGTTTTTT. This translates into CASSEGYRPELFF.

This clonotype showed up just once. The V gene is TRBV6-1, the J gene TRBJ2-5; possible D gene TRBD1, 6 bases. V lost 7 bases, J lost 4 bases, and 13 bases lay in between. This CDR3 has 13 amino acids. The germline V gene has CDR1 MNHNS and CDR2 SASEGT. The CDR3 protein is CASNPYRAETQYF. The DNA for the CDR3 is TGTGCCAGCAACCCGTACAGGGCAGAGACCCAGTACTTC.

The rearrangement uses TRBV5-1 and TRBJ1-6; no clear D gene. The CDR3 has 14 amino acids. The V end was cut by 1 base, the J end by 10 bases, with 12 bases between. CDR1 SGHRS and CDR2 YFSETQ come from the germline V gene. CDR3 DNA sequence: TGCGCCAGCAGCTTGACGGGGAATGACTCACCCCTCCACTTT. Residues: CASSLTGNDSPLHF.

J is TRBJ2-7 and V is TRBV10-3; no reliable D call. V was pared by 0 bases and J by 4 bases, with 13 bases between. This CDR3 is 15 amino acids long. The germline CDR1 and CDR2 sequences are ENHRY and SYGVKD. CDR3 protein: CAISESVARNYEQYF. Here the CDR3 DNA reads TGTGCCATCAGTGAGTCAGTGGCCAGGAATTACGAGCAGTACTTC.

This clonotype was seen only a few times. J is TRBJ1-2 and V is TRBV7-9; D remains unclear. The CDR3 has 14 amino acids. V was cut by 0 bases and J by 4 bases, with 9 bases left in between. Germline V lookup: CDR1 SEHNR, CDR2 FQNEAQ (reference sequence). CDR3 residues: CASSLAPEAYGYTF. For the CDR3, the DNA is TGTGCCAGCAGCTTAGCGCCCGAGGCCTATGGCTACACCTTC. The full variable domain, its missing parts supplied by reference TRBV7-9 and TRBJ1-2, is DTGVSQNPRHKITKRGQNVTFRCDPISEHNRLYWYRQTLGQGPEFLTYFQNEAQLEKSRLLSDRFSAERPKGSFSTLEIQRTEQGDSAMYLCASSLAPEAYGYTFGSGTRLTVV.

The chain is built from TRBV7-9 and TRBJ1-1; D perhaps matches TRBD1 (5 bases). The germline V and J ends were trimmed by 0 bases and 3 bases, with 14 bases remaining between them. This CDR3 is 16 amino acids long. From germline, CDR1 is SEHNR and CDR2 FQNEAQ (reference sequence). The CDR3 here is CASSLAPGGSDTEAFF. In DNA form, the CDR3 reads TGTGCCAGCAGCTTAGCTCCGGGGGGTTCGGACACTGAAGCTTTCTTT. Full variable domain (missing parts from reference TRBV7-9 and TRBJ1-1): DTGVSQNPRHKITKRGQNVTFRCDPISEHNRLYWYRQTLGQGPEFLTYFQNEAQLEKSRLLSDRFSAERPKGSFSTLEIQRTEQGDSAMYLCASSLAPGGSDTEAFFGQGTRLTVV.

This clonotype was counted ten times or more. The chain employs TRBV4-1 and TRBJ2-7, with D perhaps TRBD2 (6 bases). The CDR3 is made up of 15 amino acids. The V gene lost 5 bases and the J gene lost 0 bases, with 14 bases spanning the gap. Germline V gene data show CDR1 as MGHRA and CDR2 as YSYEKL. The CDR3 reads CASSYAGGASYEQYF. The CDR3 nucleotides read TGCGCCAGCAGCTACGCCGGCGGGGCCTCCTACGAGCAGTACTTC.

This clonotype was seen a few times. This chain links TRBV5-4 with TRBJ1-5, with TRBD1 matching over 8 bases. The CDR3 has 14 amino acids. V gave up 4 bases and J gave up 5 bases; unmatched junction bases: 5. Germline CDR1 SGHNT, CDR2 YYREEE (reference sequence). The CDR3 is CASSRQGRDQPQHF. In DNA form, the CDR3 reads TGTGCCAGCAGCCGACAGGGGCGGGATCAGCCCCAGCATTTT.

Ten or more counts support this clonotype. V gene TRBV5-1 combines with J gene TRBJ2-1; D might be TRBD2 (5 bases). Germline CDR1 and CDR2: SGHRS and YFSETQ. V was cut by 0 bases and J by 5 bases, with 12 bases left in between. The CDR3 contains 15 residues. The CDR3: CASSLGGQDNNEQFF. CDR3 DNA sequence: TGCGCCAGCAGCTTGGGCGGGCAGGATAACAATGAGCAGTTCTTC.

Only a few counts were recorded for this clonotype. The CDR3 loop reads CASSLEVEPTDTQYF. The CDR3 coding sequence is TGCGCCAGCAGCTTGGAGGTGGAGCCCACAGATACGCAGTATTTT. J is TRBJ2-3 and V is TRBV5-1; D not certain. V was cut by 0 bases and J by 2 bases, with 10 bases left in between. The germline V gene has CDR1 SGHRS and CDR2 YFSETQ. CDR3 size: 15 residues.

V gene TRBV30 combines with J gene TRBJ1-4; 12 bases are shared with TRBD1. Trimming cost V 3 bases and J 7 bases; bases outside gene matches: 6. The V gene's germline CDR1 is GTSNPN and CDR2 SVGIG (reference sequence). There are 15 residues in the CDR3. The DNA of the CDR3 is TGTGCCTGGAGAACGGGGACAGGGGGCCGTGAAAAACTGTTTTTT. Amino acids: CAWRTGTGGREKLFF.

The V call is TRBV5-3, the J call TRBJ2-1, with TRBD1 as a possible D gene (6 bases). TRBV5-3 is placed among ORFs of uncertain function. Between the trimmed V and J ends, which lost 7 bases and 1 base, there was a span of 15 bases. The CDR3 totals 15 residues. CDR3 nucleotide sequence: TGTGCCAGAGCCCTACAGGGTGGTTCCTACAATGAGCAGTTCTTC. This gives the protein CARALQGGSYNEQFF.

This clonotype has more than one count but fewer than ten. The chain is built from TRBV10-1 and TRBJ1-4; no firm D call. CDR1 is WNHNN and CDR2 is SYGVQD in the germline V gene (reference sequence). Trimming stripped 6 bases from V and 15 bases from J, with 11 bases between. The CDR3 contains 10 residues. CDR3 nucleotides: TGCGCCAGCAGCTTGCAGGATTTGTTTTTT. This codes for CASSLQDLFF.

This clonotype was found a few times. The CDR3 DNA follows: TGTGCCAGTAGCTTCGGGACCCCCGGTGAGCAGTTCTTC. It yields the protein CASSFGTPGEQFF. V gene TRBV19 combines with J gene TRBJ2-1; TRBD1 or TRBD2 may be the D gene (5 bases each). Trimming pared 6 bases from V and 9 bases from J, leaving 15 bases between. Germline lookup yields CDR1 LNHDA and CDR2 SQIVND (reference sequence). The CDR3 extends over 13 amino acids.

The chain uses TRBV6-6 and TRBJ2-7; 10 bases are shared with TRBD2. Germline V gene data show CDR1 as MNHNY and CDR2 as SVGAGI (reference sequence). The CDR3 length is 17 residues. V lost 2 bases and J lost 2; bases outside the gene matches: 9. CDR3 in DNA: TGTGCCAGCAGTTACCGGCTAGCGGGGGCCCTTCCCTACGAGCAGTACTTC. Translation gives CASSYRLAGALPYEQYF.

This rearrangement joins TRBV20-1 to TRBJ2-3, with D perhaps matching TRBD2 (5 bases). CDR1 and CDR2 (germline): DFQATT, SNEGSKA (reference sequence). V was shortened by 2 bases and J by 2 bases, with 17 bases between the two germline ends. This CDR3 is built from 16 residues. In nucleotides, the CDR3 is TGCAGTGCTAGACCACCCCTCCCGGGGAACACAGATACGCAGTATTTT. Its translation is CSARPPLPGNTDTQYF.

The chain is built from TRBV6-2 or TRBV6-3 and TRBJ2-1; D remains ambiguous. The CDR3 sequence is 15 residues long. Trimming stripped 5 bases from V and 5 bases from J, with 16 bases between. The germline V gene encodes CDR1 MNHEY and CDR2 SVGEGT. CDR3 region: CASSPNIWIDNEQFF. The DNA of the CDR3 is TGTGCCAGCAGTCCCAACATATGGATCGACAATGAGCAGTTCTTC.

The V gene is TRBV7-8, the J gene TRBJ1-3; 10 bases map to TRBD1. Germline V gives CDR1 SGHVS, CDR2 FQNEAQ. J gave up 2 bases and V 2 bases, and 6 bases lay outside the gene matches. CDR3 length equals 17 residues. The CDR3 protein is CASSLSVGQGTGNTIYF. CDR3 in DNA: TGTGCCAGCAGCTTAAGTGTGGGACAGGGGACTGGAAACACCATATATTTT.